A selection of T cell receptor beta chains follows, all from one sample in a study of cytomegalovirus exposure and HLA in healthy donors. The table came from immunoSEQ multiplex PCR; TCRdb's copy has only in-frame clones and leaves some out. The sample lists roughly 130,000 clones, around 80% occurring once. The specimen sequenced was PBMCs. The receptors were sampled from a human donor in good health. The CDR3 runs from the conserved cysteine through the conserved F or W. A D gene is named only where the DNA matches it firmly. Clone size, where shown, is once, few, many, or a class for clones that have expanded.

J gene,D gene,V gene,clone size,CDR3 protein,CDR3 DNA
TRBJ1-1,.,TRBV21-1,.,CASSNQVLTSF,TGTGCCAGCAGCAACCAGGTGTTAACTTCCTTT
TRBJ1-4,TRBD1,TRBV27,once,CASSYLRGNEKLFF,TGTGCCAGCAGTTATCTCAGGGGGAATGAAAAACTGTTTTTT
TRBJ1-1,.,TRBV9,.,CASSGGQQNTEAFF,TGTGCCAGCAGCGGAGGACAGCAGAACACTGAAGCTTTCTTT
TRBJ1-5,.,TRBV2,.,CASNNLYSNQPQHF,TGTGCCAGCAATAATTTGTATAGCAATCAGCCCCAGCATTTT
TRBJ1-3,.,TRBV7-2,.,CASSSSGSFQIYF,TGTGCCAGCAGCTCGTCAGGTAGTTTCCAGATATATTTT
TRBJ2-1,TRBD2,TRBV7-9,.,CASSLISGGTYNEQFF,TGTGCCAGCAGCTTAATTAGCGGGGGGACCTACAATGAGCAGTTCTTC
TRBJ2-3,TRBD1,TRBV4-2,.,CASSQSPAGGVADTQYF,TGTGCCAGCAGCCAATCCCCGGCAGGGGGTGTCGCAGATACGCAGTATTTT
TRBJ2-3,TRBD2,TRBV5-4,.,CASSLGGGTSGRIDTQYF,TGTGCCAGCAGCTTGGGAGGGGGGACTAGCGGGAGAATAGATACGCAGTATTTT
TRBJ2-7,TRBD1,TRBV28,few,CASSFGTGAHEQYF,TGTGCCAGCAGTTTCGGGACAGGGGCCCACGAGCAGTACTTC
TRBJ2-7,TRBD1,TRBV9,.,CASSPTGVSLDEQYF,TGTGCCAGCAGCCCAACAGGGGTTAGCCTTGACGAGCAGTACTTC
TRBJ2-1,.,TRBV9,.,CASSVVGDNEQFF,TGTGCCAGCAGCGTAGTCGGGGACAATGAGCAGTTCTTC
TRBJ2-7,TRBD2,TRBV9,.,CASSAPGTRLYEQYF,TGTGCCAGCAGCGCCCCCGGGACTAGGCTCTACGAGCAGTACTTC
TRBJ1-1,TRBD1,TRBV27,few,CASSVNRDRARAFF,TGTGCCAGCAGTGTAAACCGGGACAGGGCGCGGGCTTTCTTT
TRBJ1-1,.,TRBV6-1,few,CASRLGHGTEAFF,TGTGCCAGCAGGTTGGGACACGGGACTGAAGCTTTCTTT
TRBJ2-7,.,TRBV13,.,CASSLVRGSSYEQYF,TGTGCCAGCAGCTTAGTTAGGGGTAGCTCCTACGAGCAGTACTTC
TRBJ2-7,.,TRBV27,.,CASSPSLRGGEQYF,TGTGCCAGCAGTCCCTCATTAAGGGGGGGCGAGCAGTACTTC
TRBJ2-1,TRBD2,TRBV7-9,.,CASSPPGLGFDNEQFF,TGTGCCAGCAGCCCTCCGGGACTAGGCTTCGACAATGAGCAGTTCTTC
TRBJ2-7,TRBD2,TRBV2,.,CASRKTPGAGEQYF,TGTGCCAGCAGAAAAACCCCCGGAGCGGGGGAGCAGTACTTC
TRBJ1-5,TRBD1,TRBV4-2,.,CASSQETSRTGIYQPQHF,TGTGCCAGCAGCCAAGAGACCTCCCGGACAGGGATCTACCAGCCCCAGCATTTT
TRBJ1-1,.,TRBV13,.,CASRADSPNTEAFF,TGTGCCAGCAGAGCTGACAGCCCGAACACTGAAGCTTTCTTT
TRBJ1-6,.,TRBV5-5,once,CASSLIPQSNSPLHF,TGTGCCAGCAGCTTAATCCCACAGTCAAATTCACCCCTCCACTTT
TRBJ2-5,.,TRBV5-1,.,CASSLVLSEGQETQYF,TGCGCCAGCAGCTTGGTTTTATCGGAGGGCCAAGAGACCCAGTACTTC
TRBJ2-5,.,TRBV20-1,.,CSEGTQETQYF,TGCAGTGAGGGGACTCAAGAGACCCAGTACTTC
TRBJ2-7,.,TRBV5-8,.,CASSFYEQYF,TGTGCCAGCAGCTTTTACGAGCAGTACTTC
TRBJ2-1,TRBD2,TRBV4-2,.,CASSSSSGGALNEQFF,TGTGCCAGCAGCTCCTCGTCCGGGGGGGCGTTGAATGAGCAGTTCTTC
TRBJ2-7,TRBD2,TRBV7-9,.,CASSSRDSGEPYEQYF,TGTGCCAGCAGCTCCCGAGACAGCGGGGAACCCTACGAGCAGTACTTC
TRBJ2-5,.,TRBV18,once,CASSGANQETQYF,TGTGCCAGCTCAGGGGCCAACCAAGAGACCCAGTACTTC
TRBJ1-6,TRBD1,TRBV5-6,few,CASQGGTVFNSPLHF,TGTGCCAGCCAGGGGGGAACAGTTTTCAATTCACCCCTCCACTTT
TRBJ2-1,.,TRBV5-6,.,CASSFGVSYNEQFF,TGTGCCAGCAGCTTCGGGGTCTCCTACAATGAGCAGTTCTTC
TRBJ2-7,.,TRBV7-2,once,CASSGKTAGPYEQYF,TGTGCCAGCAGCGGAAAAACTGCGGGGCCCTACGAGCAGTACTTC
TRBJ2-7,TRBD1,TRBV6-6,.,CASSLRTGEGYEQYF,TGTGCCAGCAGTCTTAGGACAGGGGAAGGCTACGAGCAGTACTTC
TRBJ2-2,.,TRBV5-1,few,CASSNLLVRELFF,TGCGCCAGCAGCAATCTTCTAGTTCGGGAGCTGTTTTTT
TRBJ1-2,.,TRBV4-3,.,CASSQVLANYGYTF,TGCGCCAGCAGCCAGGTCTTAGCTAACTATGGCTACACCTTC
TRBJ1-5,.,TRBV15,.,CATSRDRVSSEPQHF,TGTGCCACCAGCAGAGATCGGGTGTCGTCTGAGCCCCAGCATTTT
TRBJ1-1,TRBD1,TRBV10-2,.,CASSEKGASRAFF,TGCGCCAGCAGTGAGAAGGGGGCATCTCGGGCTTTCTTT
TRBJ1-1,.,TRBV7-2,.,CASSSRQAQNTEAFF,TGTGCCAGCAGCTCCAGACAGGCCCAGAACACTGAGGCTTTCTTT
TRBJ2-1,.,TRBV10-2,.,CASSAYRYNEQFF,TGCGCCAGCAGTGCGTACAGATACAATGAGCAGTTCTTC
TRBJ2-1,.,TRBV18,.,CASSPGVQGSYNEQFF,TGTGCCAGCTCACCGGGCGTTCAGGGCTCCTACAATGAGCAGTTCTTC
TRBJ1-4,TRBD1,TRBV27,.,CASRRTGTNEKLFF,TGTGCCAGCAGGAGGACAGGAACTAATGAAAAACTGTTTTTT
TRBJ1-4,TRBD1,TRBV18,.,CASSLTGDEKLFF,TGTGCCAGCTCACTGACAGGGGATGAAAAACTGTTTTTT
TRBJ2-1,TRBD2,TRBV9,.,CASSVAGAAGGWGQFF,TGTGCCAGCAGCGTAGCTGGGGCAGCGGGGGGGTGGGGGCAGTTCTTC
TRBJ2-7,TRBD1,TRBV6-5,few,CASSYPPGTGLYEQYF,TGTGCCAGCAGTTACCCCCCCGGGACAGGCCTTTACGAGCAGTACTTC
TRBJ2-3,.,TRBV28,.,CASSSGGTGTDTQYF,TGTGCCAGCAGTTCAGGGGGGACTGGCACAGATACGCAGTATTTT
TRBJ1-5,.,TRBV6-1,few,CASSEALQGNQPQHF,TGTGCCAGCAGTGAAGCTTTACAGGGAAATCAGCCCCAGCATTTT
TRBJ1-1,.,TRBV2,.,CASSESLGGTEAFF,TGTGCCAGCAGTGAATCGCTCGGGGGCACTGAAGCTTTCTTT
TRBJ2-7,.,TRBV5-8,.,CASSPTGYEQYF,TGTGCCAGCAGCCCGACAGGTTACGAGCAGTACTTC
TRBJ2-2,.,TRBV6-1,.,CASREEFPGELFF,TGTGCCAGCAGGGAGGAGTTCCCCGGGGAGCTGTTTTTT
TRBJ1-6,TRBD1,TRBV5-6,few,CASSFGTGSSPLHF,TGTGCCAGCAGCTTCGGGACAGGGAGTTCACCCCTCCACTTT
TRBJ2-5,TRBD1,TRBV5-8,.,CASSLTGTGRHYETQYF,TGTGCCAGCAGCTTGACCGGGACAGGGAGGCACTATGAGACCCAGTACTTC
TRBJ1-2,TRBD1,TRBV27,.,CASSIGAGGNYGYTF,TGTGCCAGCAGTATCGGTGCAGGGGGGAACTATGGCTACACCTTC